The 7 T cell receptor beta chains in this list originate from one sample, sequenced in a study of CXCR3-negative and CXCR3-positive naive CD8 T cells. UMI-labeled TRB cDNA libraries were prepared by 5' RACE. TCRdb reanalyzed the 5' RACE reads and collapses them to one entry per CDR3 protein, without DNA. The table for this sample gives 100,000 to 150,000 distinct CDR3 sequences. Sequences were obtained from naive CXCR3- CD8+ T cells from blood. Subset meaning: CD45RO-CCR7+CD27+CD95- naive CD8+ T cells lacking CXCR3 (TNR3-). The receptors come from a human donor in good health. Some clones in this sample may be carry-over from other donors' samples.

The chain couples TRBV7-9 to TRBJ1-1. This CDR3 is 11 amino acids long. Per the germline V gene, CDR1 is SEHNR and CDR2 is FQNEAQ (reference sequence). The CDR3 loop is CASSFDTEAFF.

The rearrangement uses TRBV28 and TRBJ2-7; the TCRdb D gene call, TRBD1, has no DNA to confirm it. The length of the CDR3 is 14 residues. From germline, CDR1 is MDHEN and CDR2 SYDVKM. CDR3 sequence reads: CASSLLQGAGEQYF.

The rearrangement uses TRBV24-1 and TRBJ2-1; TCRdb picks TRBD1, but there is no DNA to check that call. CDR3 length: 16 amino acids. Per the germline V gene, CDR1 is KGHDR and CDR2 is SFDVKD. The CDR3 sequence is CATTGQTGISYNEQFF.

CDR3 sequence reads: CASSRTASSYEQYF. V gene TRBV7-3 combines with J gene TRBJ2-7; TCRdb gives TRBD2 as the D gene, but with no DNA this cannot be confirmed. This CDR3 region has 14 residues. Germline V gene data show CDR1 as SGHTA and CDR2 as FQGTGA.

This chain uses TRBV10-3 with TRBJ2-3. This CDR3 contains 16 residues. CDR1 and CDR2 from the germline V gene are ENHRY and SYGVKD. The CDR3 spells CAISESNLGSTDTQYF.

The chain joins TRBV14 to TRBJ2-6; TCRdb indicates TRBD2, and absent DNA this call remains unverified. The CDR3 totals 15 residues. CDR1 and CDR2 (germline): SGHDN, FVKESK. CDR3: CASSPGLFGANVLTF. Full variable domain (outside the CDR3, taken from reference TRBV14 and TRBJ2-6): EAGVTQFPSHSVIEKGQTVTLRCDPISGHDNLYWYRRVMGKEIKFLLHFVKESKQDESGMPNNRFLAERTGGTYSTLKVQPAELEDSGVYFCASSPGLFGANVLTFGAGSRLTVL.

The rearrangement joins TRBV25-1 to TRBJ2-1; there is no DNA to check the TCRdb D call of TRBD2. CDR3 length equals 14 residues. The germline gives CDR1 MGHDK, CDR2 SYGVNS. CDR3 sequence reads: CASVPPTSGAEQFF.